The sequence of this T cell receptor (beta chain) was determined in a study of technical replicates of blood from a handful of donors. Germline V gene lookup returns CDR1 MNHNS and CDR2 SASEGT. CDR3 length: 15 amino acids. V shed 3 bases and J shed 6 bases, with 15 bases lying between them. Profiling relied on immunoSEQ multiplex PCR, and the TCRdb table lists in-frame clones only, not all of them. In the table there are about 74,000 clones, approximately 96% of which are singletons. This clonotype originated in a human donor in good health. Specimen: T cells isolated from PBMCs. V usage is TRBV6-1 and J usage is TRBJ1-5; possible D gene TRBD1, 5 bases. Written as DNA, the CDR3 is TGTGCCAGCAGTGACTCCCAGGGAAAGGGTCAGCCCCAGCATTTT. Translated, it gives CASSDSQGKGQPQHF.